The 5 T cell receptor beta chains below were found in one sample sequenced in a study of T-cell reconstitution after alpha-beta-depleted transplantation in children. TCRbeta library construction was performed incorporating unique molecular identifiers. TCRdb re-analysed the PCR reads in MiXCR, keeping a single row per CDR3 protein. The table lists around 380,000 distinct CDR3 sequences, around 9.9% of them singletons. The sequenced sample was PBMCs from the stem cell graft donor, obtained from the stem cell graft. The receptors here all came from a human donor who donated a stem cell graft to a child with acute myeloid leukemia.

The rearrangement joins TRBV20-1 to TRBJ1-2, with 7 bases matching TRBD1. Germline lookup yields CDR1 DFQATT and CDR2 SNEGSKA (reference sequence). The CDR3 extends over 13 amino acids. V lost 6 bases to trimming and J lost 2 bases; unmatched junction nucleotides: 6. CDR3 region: CSATTGTNYGYTF. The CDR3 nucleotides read TGCAGTGCCACGACAGGGACCAACTATGGCTACACCTTC.

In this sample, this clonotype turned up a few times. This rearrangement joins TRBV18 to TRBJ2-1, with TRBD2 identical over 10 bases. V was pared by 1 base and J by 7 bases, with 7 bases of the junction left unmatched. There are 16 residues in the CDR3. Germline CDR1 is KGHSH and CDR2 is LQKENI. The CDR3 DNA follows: TGTGCCAGCTCACCACGGTCCAGCGGGGGGGCTAATGAGCAGTTCTTC. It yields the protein CASSPRSSGGANEQFF.

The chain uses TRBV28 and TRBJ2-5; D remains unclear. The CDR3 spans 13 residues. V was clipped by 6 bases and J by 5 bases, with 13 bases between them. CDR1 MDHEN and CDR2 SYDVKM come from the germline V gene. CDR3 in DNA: TGTGCCAGCAGCTTGCCCCGGCAGGAGACCCAGTACTTC. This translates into CASSLPRQETQYF.

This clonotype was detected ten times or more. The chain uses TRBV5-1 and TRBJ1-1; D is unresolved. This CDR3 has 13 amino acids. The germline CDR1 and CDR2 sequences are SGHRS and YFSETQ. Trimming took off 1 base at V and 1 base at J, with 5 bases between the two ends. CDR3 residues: CASSLTRNTEAFF. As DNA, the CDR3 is TGCGCCAGCAGCTTGACAAGGAACACTGAAGCTTTCTTT.

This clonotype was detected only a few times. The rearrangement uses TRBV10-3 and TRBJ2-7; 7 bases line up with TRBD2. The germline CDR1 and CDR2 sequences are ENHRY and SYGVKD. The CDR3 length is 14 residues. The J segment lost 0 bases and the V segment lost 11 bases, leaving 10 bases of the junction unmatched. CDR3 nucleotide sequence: TGTGCCGTTTATAGCGGGTACAGCTCCTACGAGCAGTACTTC. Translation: CAVYSGYSSYEQYF.